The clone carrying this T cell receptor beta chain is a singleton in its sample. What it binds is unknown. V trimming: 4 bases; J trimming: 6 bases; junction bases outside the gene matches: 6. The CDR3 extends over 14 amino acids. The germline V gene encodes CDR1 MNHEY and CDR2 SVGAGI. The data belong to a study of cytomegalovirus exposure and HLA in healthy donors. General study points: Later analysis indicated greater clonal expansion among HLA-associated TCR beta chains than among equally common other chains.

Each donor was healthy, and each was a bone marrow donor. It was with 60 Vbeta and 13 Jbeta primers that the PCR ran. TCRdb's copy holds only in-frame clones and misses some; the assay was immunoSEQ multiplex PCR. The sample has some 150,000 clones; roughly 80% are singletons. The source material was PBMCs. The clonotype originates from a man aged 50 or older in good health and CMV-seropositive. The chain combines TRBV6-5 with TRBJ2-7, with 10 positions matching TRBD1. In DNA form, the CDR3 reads TGTGCCAGCAGTTCCGGGACAGGGGTCCTCGAGCAGTACTTC. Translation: CASSSGTGVLEQYF.